These 6 T cell receptor beta chains were all obtained from the same sample, sequenced in a study of T cells in Graves' hyperthyroidism and ophthalmopathy. Researchers took RNA transcripts and amplified the TCR beta CDR3 regions from them. Researchers ran a first-round RT-PCR on the TCR CDR3 using the HTBI primer set. TCRdb reprocessed the multiplex PCR reads with MiXCR, giving one entry per CDR3 protein. The table lists 550,000 to 800,000 distinct CDR3 sequences, approximately 15% of them singletons. The sequencing sample was made of blood. The origin of the receptors is a man over 45 with Graves' hyperthyroidism.

This clonotype has at least ten counts. V gene TRBV11-2 combines with J gene TRBJ1-2; TRBD1 might be the D (6 bases). Germline CDR1 and CDR2: SGHAT and FQNNGV. CDR3 length: 13 residues. The V end was cut by 6 bases, the J end by 2 bases, with 10 bases between. CDR3 protein: CASSPDSNYGYTF. DNA of the CDR3: TGTGCCAGCAGTCCGGACAGCAACTATGGCTACACCTTC.

The chain recombines TRBV13 with TRBJ1-4, with D maybe TRBD1 (5 bases). CDR3 size: 16 residues. V dropped 7 bases and J dropped 3 bases, with 18 bases sitting between them. Germline V lookup: CDR1 PRHDT, CDR2 FYEKMQ (reference sequence). In DNA, the CDR3 is TGTGCCAGCACCCTTAGTGGGGGAGTACCTAATGAAAAACTGTTTTTT. Protein product: CASTLSGGVPNEKLFF.

This clonotype was seen once. This sequence joins TRBV15 and TRBJ2-5; possibly TRBD1 for D (5 bases). The CDR3 consists of 15 residues. Trimming shortened V by 1 base and J by 5 bases, and 14 bases separated the two germline ends. Germline V gene data show CDR1 as LNHNV and CDR2 as YYDKDF (reference sequence). DNA of the CDR3: TGTGCCACCAGCAGAGGCCCCGGCCCAGGGGAGACCCAGTACTTC. Its translation is CATSRGPGPGETQYF. The full variable domain, its missing parts supplied by reference TRBV15 and TRBJ2-5, is DAMVIQNPRYQVTQFGKPVTLSCSQTLNHNVMYWYQQKSSQAPKLLFHYYDKDFNNEADTPDNFQSRRPNTSFCFLDIRSPGLGDTAMYLCATSRGPGPGETQYFGPGTRLLVL.

The chain joins TRBV12-3 or TRBV12-4 to TRBJ2-6, with TRBD2 identical over 12 bases. The V and J ends lost 5 bases and 4 bases, in that order; junction bases with no gene match: 15. The CDR3 totals 20 residues. Here the CDR3 reads CASSHERGRGLAGGANVLTF. The DNA for the CDR3 is TGTGCCAGCAGTCATGAAAGGGGCCGAGGACTAGCGGGGGGGGCCAACGTCCTGACTTTC.

This clonotype showed up just a few times. This chain links TRBV20-1 with TRBJ2-3, with D perhaps matching TRBD2 (6 bases). CDR3 length: 15 amino acids. Germline CDR1 is DFQATT and CDR2 is SNEGSKA (reference sequence). V was clipped by 1 base and J by 4 bases, with 15 bases between them. The CDR3 nucleotides are TGCAGTGCTAGAGGTTCCGGGAGTAAGGCAGATACGCAGTATTTT. This gives the protein CSARGSGSKADTQYF.

This clonotype appeared many times. The chain couples TRBV20-1 to TRBJ2-1, with D hard to call. CDR1 and CDR2 from the germline V gene are DFQATT and SNEGSKA (reference sequence). Trimming cost V 3 bases and J 8 bases, with 14 bases left between them. The CDR3 is 13 amino acids. The CDR3 here is CSASSGLIDEQFF. CDR3 nucleotide sequence: TGCAGTGCTAGCTCCGGGCTAATCGATGAGCAGTTCTTC.